This TCR beta chain was documented in a study of shared clonotypes between healthy human individuals. The naive CD8 fraction comprised CD45RO-negative cells positively selected for CCR7 and excluded terminally differentiated effector memory CD45RA+ cells. Sequenced by immunoSEQ multiplex PCR; TCRdb stores in-frame clones only, minus some. The table includes some 2,000,000 clones, over 85% detected once. The sequenced sample was naive CD8+ T cells sorted from blood. The receptor comes from a man aged 18 to 29 in good health.

As DNA, the CDR3 is TGTGCCAGCAGCCCTCCGGACAGTAACATTCAGTACTTC. Its protein is CASSPPDSNIQYF. The gene calls are TRBV7-9 and TRBJ2-4; D possibly corresponds to TRBD1 (6 bases). Germline V gives CDR1 SEHNR, CDR2 FQNEAQ (reference sequence). The CDR3 has 13 amino acids. V dropped 5 bases and J dropped 7 bases, with 12 bases sitting between them.